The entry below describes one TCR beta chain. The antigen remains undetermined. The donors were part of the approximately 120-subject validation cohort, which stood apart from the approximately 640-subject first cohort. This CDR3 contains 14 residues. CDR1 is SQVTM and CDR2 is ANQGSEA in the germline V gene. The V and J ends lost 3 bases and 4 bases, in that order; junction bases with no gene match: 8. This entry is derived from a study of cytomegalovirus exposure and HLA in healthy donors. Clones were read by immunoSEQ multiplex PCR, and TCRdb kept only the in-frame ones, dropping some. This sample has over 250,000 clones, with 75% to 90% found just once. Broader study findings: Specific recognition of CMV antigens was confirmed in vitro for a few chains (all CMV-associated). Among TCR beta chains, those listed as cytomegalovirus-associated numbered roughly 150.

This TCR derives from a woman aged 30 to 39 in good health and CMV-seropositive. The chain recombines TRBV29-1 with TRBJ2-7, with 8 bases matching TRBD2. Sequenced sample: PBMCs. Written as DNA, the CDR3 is TGCAGCGTTGAGGGAGCGGGAGCCCCATACGAGCAGTACTTC. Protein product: CSVEGAGAPYEQYF.